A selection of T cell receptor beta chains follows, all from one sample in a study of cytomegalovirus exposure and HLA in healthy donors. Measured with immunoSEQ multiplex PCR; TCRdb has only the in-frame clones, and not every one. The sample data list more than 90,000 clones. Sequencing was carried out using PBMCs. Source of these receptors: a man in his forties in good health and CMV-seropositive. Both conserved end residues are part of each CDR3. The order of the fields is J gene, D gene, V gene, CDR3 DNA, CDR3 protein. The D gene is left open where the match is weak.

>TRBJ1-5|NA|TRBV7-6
TGTGCCAGCAGTCAGGGGTTAGGCAATCAGCCCCAGCATTTT
CASSQGLGNQPQHF
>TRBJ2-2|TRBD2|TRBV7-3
TGTGCCAGCAGCCCCTGGACTAGCGGGGGCACCGGGGAGCTGTTTTTT
CASSPWTSGGTGELFF
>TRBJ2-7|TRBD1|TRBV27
TGTGCCAGCAGTCCGGGACAGGGGGCCTACGAGCAGTACTTC
CASSPGQGAYEQYF
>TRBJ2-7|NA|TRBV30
TGTGCCTGGAGCCAAGGTGGGAGAAGCTCCTACGAGCAGTACTTC
CAWSQGGRSSYEQYF
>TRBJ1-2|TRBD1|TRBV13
TGTGCCAGCAGCTGGAAACAGGGGTTGATGGGCTACACCTTC
CASSWKQGLMGYTF
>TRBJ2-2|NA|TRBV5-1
TGCGCCAGCGGCCGGGATTCCACCGGGGAGCTGTTTTTT
CASGRDSTGELFF
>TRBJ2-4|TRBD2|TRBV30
TGTGCCTGGAGTAGGTGGGAGGGCCTACCCTTTCAGTACTTC
CAWSRWEGLPFQYF
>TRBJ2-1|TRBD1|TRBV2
TGTGCCAGCAGTCCCGGGACAGGGGGGGACAATGAGCAGTTCTTC
CASSPGTGGDNEQFF
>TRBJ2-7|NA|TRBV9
TGTGCCAGCAGCCCCAATCCTCTAACTTCCGAGCAGTACTTC
CASSPNPLTSEQYF
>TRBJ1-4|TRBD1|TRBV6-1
TGTGCCAGCAGCACTGACAGGGGAAATTGGGAAAAACTGTTTTTT
CASSTDRGNWEKLFF
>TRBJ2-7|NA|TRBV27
TGTGCCAGCAGTTTACAGGGAACCTACGAGCAGTACTTC
CASSLQGTYEQYF
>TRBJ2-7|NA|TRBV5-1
TGCGCCAGCAGCCCGGACTATATGAGGTCCTACGAGCAGTACTTC
CASSPDYMRSYEQYF